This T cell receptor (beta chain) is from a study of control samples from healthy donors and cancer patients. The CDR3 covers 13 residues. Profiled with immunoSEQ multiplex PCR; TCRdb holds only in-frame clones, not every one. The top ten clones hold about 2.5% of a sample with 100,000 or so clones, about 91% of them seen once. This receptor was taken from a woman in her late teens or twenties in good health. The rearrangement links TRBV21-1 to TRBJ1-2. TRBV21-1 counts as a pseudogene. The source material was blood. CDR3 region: CASSDGPRDSYTF. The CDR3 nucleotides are TGTGCCAGCAGCGACGGACCTCGGGATAGCTACACCTTC.